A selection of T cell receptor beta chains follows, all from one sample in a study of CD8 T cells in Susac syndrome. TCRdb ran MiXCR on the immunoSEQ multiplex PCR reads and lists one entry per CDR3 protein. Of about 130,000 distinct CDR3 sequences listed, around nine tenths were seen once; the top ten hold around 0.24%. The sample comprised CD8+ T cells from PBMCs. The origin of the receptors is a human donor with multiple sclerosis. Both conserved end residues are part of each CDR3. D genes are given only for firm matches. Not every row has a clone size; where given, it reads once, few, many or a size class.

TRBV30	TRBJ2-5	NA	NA	TGTGCCTGGAACCTAGCGCGCCCGGGGGAGACCCAGTACTTC	CAWNLARPGETQYF
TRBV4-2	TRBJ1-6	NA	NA	TGTGCCAGCAGTTCACTAATTCTGAGCTCCTATAATTCACCCCTCCACTTT	CASSSLILSSYNSPLHF
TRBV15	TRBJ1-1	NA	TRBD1	TGTGCCACCAGCAGAGATGGGGACAGGGTTCTTACTGAAGCTTTCTTT	CATSRDGDRVLTEAFF
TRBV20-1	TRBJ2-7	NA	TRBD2	TGCAGTGCTGAGGGGGGAGCGGGAGGGCCCCACGAGCAGTACTTC	CSAEGGAGGPHEQYF
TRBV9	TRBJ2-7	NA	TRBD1	TGTGCCAGCAGCCCCGGGACAGGGAAAGCCTACGAGCAGTACTTC	CASSPGTGKAYEQYF
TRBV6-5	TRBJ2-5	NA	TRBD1	TGTGCCAGCAGTTCCATACAGGGGGTTCGAGAGACCCAGTACTTC	CASSSIQGVRETQYF
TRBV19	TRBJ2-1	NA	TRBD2	TGTGCCAGTAGTGTAGCGGGACGGGGTTTGGGGGAGCAGTTCTTC	CASSVAGRGLGEQFF
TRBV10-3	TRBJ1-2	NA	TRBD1	TGTGCCATCAGTGAAAGAACAGGGGTCGACTATGGCTACACCTTC	CAISERTGVDYGYTF
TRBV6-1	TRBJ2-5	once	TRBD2	TGTGCCAGCAGCGACACTCATACTAGCGGGAGTTCGTTCGAGACCCAGTACTTC	CASSDTHTSGSSFETQYF
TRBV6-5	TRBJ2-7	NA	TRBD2	TGTGCCAGCAGTGGGGGGGTCCAACAGGTGGGCGAGCAGTACTTC	CASSGGVQQVGEQYF
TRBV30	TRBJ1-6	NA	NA	TGTGCCTGGAGCCCGGGACGGACCAATTCACCCCTCCACTTT	CAWSPGRTNSPLHF
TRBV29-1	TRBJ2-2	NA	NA	TGCAGCGCCGAGGGGGGGTTCGGGGCCGGGGAGCTGTTTTTT	CSAEGGFGAGELFF
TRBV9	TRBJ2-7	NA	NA	TGTGCCAGCAGCGTAGGAAGCTCCGGGACCGGATACTACGAGCAGTACTTC	CASSVGSSGTGYYEQYF
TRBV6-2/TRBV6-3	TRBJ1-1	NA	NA	TGTGCCGCGGGCGCGGTCGAAGCTTTCTTT	CAAGAVEAFF
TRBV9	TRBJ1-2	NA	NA	TGTGCCAGCAGCGTAGGGGGCAGCGTGATCTATGGCTACACCTTC	CASSVGGSVIYGYTF
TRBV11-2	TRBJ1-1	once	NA	TGTGCCAGCAGCTTAGGAGTGGGTCCGGCTGAAGCTTTCTTT	CASSLGVGPAEAFF
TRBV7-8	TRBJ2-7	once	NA	TGTGCCAGCAGTTCGTTAGTTGCCTACGAGCAGTACTTC	CASSSLVAYEQYF
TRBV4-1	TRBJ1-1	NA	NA	TGCGCCAGCAGCCAAGGAAATTTCAGGGGAATGAACACTGAAGCTTTCTTT	CASSQGNFRGMNTEAFF
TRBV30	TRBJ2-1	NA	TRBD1	TGTGCCTGGAGTGTAACAGGGGGCGATGAGCAGTTCTTC	CAWSVTGGDEQFF
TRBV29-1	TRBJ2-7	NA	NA	TGCAGTGTGGCCGAAGGGGGGCTCTACGAGCAGTACTTC	CSVAEGGLYEQYF
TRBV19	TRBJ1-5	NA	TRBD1	TGTGCCACCCAGACAGGGCCCAATCAGCCCCAGCATTTT	CATQTGPNQPQHF
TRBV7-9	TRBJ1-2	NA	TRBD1	TGTGCCAGCAGCATGGTGGGACAGCATAACTATGGCTACACCTTC	CASSMVGQHNYGYTF
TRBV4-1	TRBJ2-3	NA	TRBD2	TGCGCCAGCAGCCAATTTAGCGGGACCACAGATACGCAGTATTTT	CASSQFSGTTDTQYF
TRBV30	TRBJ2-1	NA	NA	TGTGCCTGGAGTGCCCTCTCTGCGAATGAGCAGTTCTTC	CAWSALSANEQFF
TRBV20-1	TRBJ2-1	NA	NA	TGCAGTGCTTGGGTTCCCGCGTTATCGCCTCAGCAGTTCTTC	CSAWVPALSPQQFF
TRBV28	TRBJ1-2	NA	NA	TGTGCCAGCAATATTGCTAACTATGGCTACACCTTC	CASNIANYGYTF
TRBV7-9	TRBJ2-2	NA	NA	TGTGCCAGCATCCCGGGGGAGGGACACCTCACCGGGGAGCTGTTTTTT	CASIPGEGHLTGELFF